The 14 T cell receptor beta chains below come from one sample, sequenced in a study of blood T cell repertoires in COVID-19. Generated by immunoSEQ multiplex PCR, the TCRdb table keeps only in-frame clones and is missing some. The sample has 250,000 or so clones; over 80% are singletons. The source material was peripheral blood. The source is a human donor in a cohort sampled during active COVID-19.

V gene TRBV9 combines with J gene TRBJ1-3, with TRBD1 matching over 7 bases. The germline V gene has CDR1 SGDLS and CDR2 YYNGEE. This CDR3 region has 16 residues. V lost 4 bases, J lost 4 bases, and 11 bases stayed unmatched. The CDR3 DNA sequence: TGTGCCAGCAGCAGGAGACAGGGTGCTGGGGGAAACACCATATATTTT. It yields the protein CASSRRQGAGGNTIYF.

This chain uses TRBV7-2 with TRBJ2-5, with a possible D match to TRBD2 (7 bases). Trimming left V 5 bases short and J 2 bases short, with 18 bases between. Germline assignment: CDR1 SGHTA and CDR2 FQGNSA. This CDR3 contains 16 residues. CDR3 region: CASSPRSSGQQETQYF. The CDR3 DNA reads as TGTGCCAGCAGCCCCCGTTCTAGCGGACAGCAAGAGACCCAGTACTTC. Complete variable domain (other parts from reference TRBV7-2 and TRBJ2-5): GAGVSQSPSNKVTEKGKDVELRCDPISGHTALYWYRQSLGQGLEFLIYFQGNSAPDKSGLPSDRFSAERTGGSVSTLTIQRTQQEDSAVYLCASSPRSSGQQETQYFGPGTRLLVL.

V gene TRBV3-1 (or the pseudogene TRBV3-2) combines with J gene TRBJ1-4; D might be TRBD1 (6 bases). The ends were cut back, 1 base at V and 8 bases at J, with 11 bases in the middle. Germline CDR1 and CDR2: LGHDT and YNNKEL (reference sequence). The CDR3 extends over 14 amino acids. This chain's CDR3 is CASSQGGQWEKLFF. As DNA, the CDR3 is TGTGCCAGCAGCCAAGGGGGACAATGGGAAAAACTGTTTTTT.

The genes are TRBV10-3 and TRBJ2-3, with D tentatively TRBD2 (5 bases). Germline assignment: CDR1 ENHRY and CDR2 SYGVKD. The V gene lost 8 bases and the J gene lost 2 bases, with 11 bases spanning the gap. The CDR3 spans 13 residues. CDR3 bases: TGTGCCATCGGTACTAGTAACACAGATACGCAGTATTTT. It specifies CAIGTSNTDTQYF.

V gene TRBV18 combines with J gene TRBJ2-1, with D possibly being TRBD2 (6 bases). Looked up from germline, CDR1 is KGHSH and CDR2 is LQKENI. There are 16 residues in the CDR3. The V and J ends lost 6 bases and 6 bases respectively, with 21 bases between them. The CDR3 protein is CASSPNRDSGPNEQFF. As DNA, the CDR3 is TGTGCCAGCTCCCCGAACCGGGACTCCGGACCCAATGAGCAGTTCTTC.

CDR3 in amino acids: CASSLPETYEQYF. In DNA, the CDR3 is TGCGCCAGCAGCTTGCCAGAAACCTACGAGCAGTACTTC. The chain recombines TRBV5-1 with TRBJ2-7; D uncertain. Trimming took 1 base from V and 2 from J, leaving 7 bases between them. The CDR3 sequence is 13 residues long. Germline CDR1 SGHRS, CDR2 YFSETQ.

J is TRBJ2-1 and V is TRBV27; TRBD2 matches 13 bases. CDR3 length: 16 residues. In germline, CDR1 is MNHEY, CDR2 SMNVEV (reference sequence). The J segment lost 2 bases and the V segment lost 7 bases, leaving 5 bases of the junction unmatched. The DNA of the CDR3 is TGTGCCAGCACGACTAGCGGGGGGTTCGCCTACAATGAGCAGTTCTTC. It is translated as CASTTSGGFAYNEQFF.

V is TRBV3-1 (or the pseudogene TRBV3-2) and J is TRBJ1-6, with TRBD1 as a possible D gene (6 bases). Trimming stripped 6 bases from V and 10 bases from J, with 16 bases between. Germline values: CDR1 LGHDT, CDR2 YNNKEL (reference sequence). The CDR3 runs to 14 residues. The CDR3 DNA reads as TGTGCCAGCAGGTCCGGAACAGGGCCATCACCCCTCCACTTT. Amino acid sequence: CASRSGTGPSPLHF.

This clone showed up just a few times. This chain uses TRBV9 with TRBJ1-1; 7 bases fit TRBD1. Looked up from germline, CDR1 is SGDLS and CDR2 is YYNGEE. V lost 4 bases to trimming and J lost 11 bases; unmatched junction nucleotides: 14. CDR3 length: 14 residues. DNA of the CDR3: TGTGCCAGCAGCCCAAGGGGGCAGGGAGGTCCGGCTTTCTTT. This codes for CASSPRGQGGPAFF.

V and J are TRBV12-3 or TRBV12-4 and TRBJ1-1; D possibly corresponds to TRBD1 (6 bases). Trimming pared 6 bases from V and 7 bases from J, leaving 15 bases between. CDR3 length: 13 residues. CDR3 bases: TGTGCCAGCAGAGCTATTAGGGGGTATGAAGCTTTCTTT. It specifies CASRAIRGYEAFF.

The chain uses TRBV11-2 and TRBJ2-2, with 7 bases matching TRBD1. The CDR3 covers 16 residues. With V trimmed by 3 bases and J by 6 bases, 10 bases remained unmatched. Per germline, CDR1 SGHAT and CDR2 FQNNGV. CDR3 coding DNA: TGTGCCAGCAGCTTTACCGACAGGGAAAAAGCCGGGGAGCTGTTTTTT. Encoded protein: CASSFTDREKAGELFF.

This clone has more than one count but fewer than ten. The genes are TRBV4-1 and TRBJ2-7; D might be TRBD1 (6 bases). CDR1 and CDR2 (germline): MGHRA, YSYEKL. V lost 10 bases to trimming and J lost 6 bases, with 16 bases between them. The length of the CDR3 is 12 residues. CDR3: CATFSGRGEQYF. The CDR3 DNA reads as TGCGCCACCTTTTCGGGCAGGGGCGAGCAGTACTTC.

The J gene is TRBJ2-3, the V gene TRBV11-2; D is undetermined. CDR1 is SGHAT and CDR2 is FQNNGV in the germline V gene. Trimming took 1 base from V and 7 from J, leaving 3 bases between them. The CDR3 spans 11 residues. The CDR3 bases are TGTGCCAGCAGCTTAGTAAATACGCAGTATTTT. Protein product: CASSLVNTQYF.

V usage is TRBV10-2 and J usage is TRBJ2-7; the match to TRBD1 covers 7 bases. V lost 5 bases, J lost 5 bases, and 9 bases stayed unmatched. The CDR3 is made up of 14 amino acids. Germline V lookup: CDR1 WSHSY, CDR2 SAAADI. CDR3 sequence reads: CASSPSRQGHEQYF. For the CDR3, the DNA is TGCGCCAGCAGTCCCAGCCGACAGGGCCACGAGCAGTACTTC.